This T cell receptor beta chain is from a study of PD-1 blockade in classical Hodgkin lymphoma. The time point here: cycle 4 day 1 (C4D1), after 5 to 7 weeks of nivolumab. Every single patient, without exception, relapsed after autologous stem cell transplantation, and brentuximab vedotin exposure varied. The CD4+ T cells used were purified from thawed PBMCs through magnetic negative selection. Study-wide findings and caveats: Patients starting nivolumab under 1 year after ASCT were excluded. Baseline diversity was lower in partial responders and progressors than complete responders. Reported baseline diversity: healthy donors highest, relapsed/refractory patients lowest.

CDR1 and CDR2 from the germline V gene are MGHRA and YSYEKL. The CDR3 is 14 residues long. Turning to this clone: Its target is unknown.

Sequencing used immunoSEQ multiplex PCR; TCRdb keeps in-frame clones, though not all of them. The data contain around 37,000 clones, more than 85% of them singletons. This sample comprised CD4+ T cells from blood, obtained before the fourth cycle of nivolumab. This TCR was sampled from a human donor with classical Hodgkin lymphoma. V is TRBV4-1 and J is TRBJ2-5, with 10 bases aligning to TRBD2. The end of the DNA aligns better with TRBJ2-7, so the J call may be wrong. CDR3: CASSQELAGVEQYF. As DNA, the CDR3 is TGCGCCAGCAGCCAAGAGCTAGCGGGGGTCGAGCAGTACTTC.